This T cell receptor (beta chain) was observed in a study of blood T cell repertoires in COVID-19. For the study at large: Whether acute or convalescent, the COVID-19 samples came from the United States, Italy and Spain. Sample material is recorded as cDNA or gDNA derived from T cells, B-cell-depleted T cells, or PBMCs.

Authors' analysis steps: Reference gene primer amplification yielded estimated nucleated cell counts. Only in-frame clones appear in the TCRdb table, and some are missing; sequencing was by immunoSEQ multiplex PCR. The V and J calls and clone size were taken over from that table, and D and trimming were inferred from the DNA. This sample has tens of thousands of clones; roughly 96% occur once, and the top ten carry around 4.2%. CDR1 LNHDA and CDR2 SQIVND come from the germline V gene (reference sequence). V shed 7 bases and J shed 2 bases, with 12 bases lying between them. The CDR3 is 15 residues long.

This sequence originates from a human donor with active COVID-19. The donor label of this sample is uncertain. Input material: peripheral blood. V usage is TRBV19 and J usage is TRBJ2-6; tentatively, D is TRBD1 (6 bases). CDR3 protein: CASNIQGTGANVLTF. CDR3 in DNA: TGTGCCAGTAATATCCAGGGGACTGGGGCCAACGTCCTGACTTTC.